The clone carrying this TCR beta chain appeared a few times. The data derive from a study of blood T cell repertoires in COVID-19. Study-wide context: PBMCs, B-cell-depleted T cells, or T cells provided the cDNA or gDNA that made up the material.

Original processing notes: For nucleated cells, counts were estimated from reference gene primer amplification. Here immunoSEQ multiplex PCR was the method, and the copy in TCRdb shows in-frame clones only, minus some. The V and J calls and clone size come from that table; D and trimming were worked out from the DNA. The data show some 140,000 clones, around 80% seen once. The trim removed 6 bases at V and 2 bases at J, leaving 4 bases unmatched. The V gene's germline CDR1 is MNHEY and CDR2 SVGEGT. This CDR3 contains 15 residues. This TCR came from a man aged 55 to 70 who had recovered from COVID-19. The chain employs TRBV6-2 or TRBV6-3 and TRBJ2-1, with 10 bases that match TRBD2. Material: peripheral blood. In DNA, the CDR3 is TGTGCCAGCAGCACTAGCGGGGTTACCTACAATGAGCAGTTCTTC. Residues: CASSTSGVTYNEQFF.